A single sample gave rise to the 27 T cell receptor beta chains below, sequenced in a study of shared clonotypes between healthy human individuals. This table comes from immunoSEQ multiplex PCR, and its TCRdb copy is limited to in-frame clones, with some not included. Of roughly 2 million clones listed, 90% to 95% are singletons. The sequenced material came from naive CD4+ T cells sorted from blood. The subset denotes: CD45RA+ positively selected. These receptor sequences come from a man aged 18 to 30 in good health.

This rearrangement joins TRBV4-1 to TRBJ1-1; 10 bases map to TRBD1. This CDR3 has 16 residues. The germline gives CDR1 MGHRA, CDR2 YSYEKL. With 4 bases clipped from V and 8 bases from J, the junction kept 13 bases outside the gene matches. CDR3 protein: CASSRTGGVKGTEAFF. The CDR3 bases are TGCGCCAGCAGCCGGACAGGGGGTGTGAAGGGAACCGAAGCTTTCTTT.

The chain has TRBV30 and TRBJ2-7, with D possibly being TRBD1 or TRBD2 (5 bases each). In germline, CDR1 is GTSNPN, CDR2 SVGIG (reference sequence). Trimming shortened V by 2 bases and J by 3 bases, and 17 bases separated the two germline ends. The CDR3 extends over 15 amino acids. In nucleotides, the CDR3 is TGTGCCTGGAGTCAACCTGGAAAGGGGAGCTACGAGCAGTACTTC. Protein: CAWSQPGKGSYEQYF.

On this clone: An end of the junction does not agree with germline; a read error may underlie this. V and J are TRBV7-8 and TRBJ2-7, with D possibly TRBD2 on 5 matching bases. The CDR3 runs to 14 residues. Germline V gives CDR1 SGHVS, CDR2 FQNEAQ. CDR3 DNA: TGCGCCAGCAGCTTGGGGAGCGTCCCAGGTGGGCAGTACTTC. Translating gives CASSLGSVPGGQYF.

The chain recombines TRBV10-3 with TRBJ1-4; 7 nucleotides line up with TRBD1. Germline assignment: CDR1 ENHRY and CDR2 SYGVKD. The CDR3 contains 16 residues. Germline trimming cut 2 bases from V and 2 bases from J; bases unmatched to any gene: 5. This CDR3 is CAISETQGGTNEKLFF. The CDR3 DNA sequence: TGTGCCATCAGTGAGACCCAGGGGGGGACTAATGAAAAACTGTTTTTT.

The V and J genes are TRBV9 and TRBJ1-1, with D perhaps TRBD1 (5 bases). Germline lookup yields CDR1 SGDLS and CDR2 YYNGEE. CDR3 size: 14 residues. The V and J ends lost 3 bases and 1 base respectively, with 10 bases between them. The CDR3 DNA reads as TGTGCCAGCAGCGCCGAAACAGGGAACACTGAAGCTTTCTTT. This sequence encodes CASSAETGNTEAFF.

This clone was seen a handful of times. V usage is TRBV5-1 and J usage is TRBJ2-1; D unresolved. The CDR3 length is 12 residues. Trimming shortened V by 3 bases and J by 7 bases, and 8 bases separated the two germline ends. Germline CDR1 is SGHRS and CDR2 is YFSETQ. The DNA of the CDR3 is TGCGCCAGCAGCTCCCAGCAGAATGAGCAGTTCTTC. Translating it yields CASSSQQNEQFF.

With respect to this clone: Other DNA variants within this sample encode the same CDR3. The chain links TRBV7-9 to TRBJ1-2; 8 positions agree with TRBD1. Germline values: CDR1 SEHNR, CDR2 FQNEAQ (reference sequence). The CDR3 is made up of 13 amino acids. Germline trimming cut 1 base from V and 7 bases from J; bases unmatched to any gene: 2. CDR3 protein: CASSLGQGAGYTF. The CDR3 coding sequence is TGTGCCAGCAGCTTAGGGCAGGGGGCTGGCTACACCTTC.

To note about this clone: With a much larger clone just one base away, this may be a read error. Distinct nucleotide sequences in the sample also encode this CDR3. The chain has TRBV4-1 and TRBJ1-1; the D is unclear. V was cut by 1 base and J by 1 base, with 4 bases left in between. This CDR3 spans 13 amino acids. CDR1 and CDR2 from the germline V gene are MGHRA and YSYEKL. The CDR3 is CASSQGGNTEAFF. Here the CDR3 DNA reads TGCGCCAGCAGCCAAGGTGGGAACACTGAAGCTTTCTTT.

The chain uses TRBV30 and TRBJ2-3, with 7 bases matching TRBD2. CDR3 size: 14 residues. Looked up from germline, CDR1 is GTSNPN and CDR2 is SVGIG (reference sequence). The junction had 7 bases not matched to a gene; V was cut back by 0 bases and J by 7 bases. CDR3 residues: CAWSVGGRINTQYF. The CDR3 DNA is TGTGCCTGGAGTGTGGGCGGGAGAATCAATACGCAGTATTTT.

This chain joins TRBV4-1 and TRBJ2-4; 9 bases are shared with TRBD2. The germline V gene has CDR1 MGHRA and CDR2 YSYEKL. The V segment lost 0 bases and the J segment 7 bases; nucleotides outside the gene matches: 1. The CDR3 totals 14 residues. CDR3 protein: CASSQESGRNIQYF. CDR3 nucleotide sequence: TGCGCCAGCAGCCAAGAGAGCGGGAGGAACATTCAGTACTTC.

The V gene is TRBV27, the J gene TRBJ2-7; maybe TRBD1 (5 bases). CDR1 is MNHEY and CDR2 is SMNVEV in the germline V gene (reference sequence). The CDR3 runs 16 residues. The ends were cut back, 2 bases at V and 3 bases at J, with 17 bases in the middle. The CDR3 sequence is CASSLRFQGSYYEQYF. The CDR3, as DNA: TGTGCCAGCAGTTTACGGTTCCAGGGCTCGTACTACGAGCAGTACTTC.

This clone came up once. V and J are TRBV10-3 and TRBJ2-5; no clear D gene. With 6 bases removed from V and 0 bases from J, the gap between germline ends came to 11 bases. Per the germline V gene, CDR1 is ENHRY and CDR2 is SYGVKD. The CDR3 is made up of 14 amino acids. CDR3 loop: CAISRASDQETQYF. The CDR3 DNA sequence: TGTGCCATCAGCCGGGCCTCGGACCAAGAGACCCAGTACTTC.

A single count supports this clone. The V and J genes are TRBV4-3 and TRBJ1-4; unclear D gene. Trimming removed 1 base from V and 0 bases from J, with 6 bases in between. The V gene's germline CDR1 is LGHNA and CDR2 YSLEER. The CDR3 sequence is 15 residues long. CDR3 sequence reads: CASSQGPTTNEKLFF. The CDR3 DNA sequence: TGCGCCAGCAGCCAAGGCCCCACAACTAATGAAAAACTGTTTTTT.

This clone has a single count. The CDR3 region has the DNA TGCGCCAGCACGACTGACCCTGGATGTGGCTACACCTTC. This encodes CASTTDPGCGYTF. The chain has TRBV23-1 and TRBJ1-2; D ambiguous. TRBV23-1 is reported as an ORF; its role is uncertain. The CDR3 consists of 13 residues. V was pared by 7 bases and J by 7 bases, with 16 bases between.

The chain carries TRBV18 and TRBJ1-3; no definite D call. Germline-derived CDR1 and CDR2 are KGHSH and LQKENI. The V gene lost 1 base and the J gene lost 6 bases, with 19 bases spanning the gap. This CDR3 comprises 17 residues. In nucleotides, the CDR3 is TGTGCCAGCTCACCACTGGGGAGAATCTCCGGGGAAAACACCATATATTTT. As protein: CASSPLGRISGENTIYF. Full variable domain (rest looked up from reference TRBV18 and TRBJ1-3): NAGVMQNPRHLVRRRGQEARLRCSPMKGHSHVYWYRQLPEEGLKFMVYLQKENIIDESGMPKERFSAEFPKEGPSILRIQQVVRGDSAAYFCASSPLGRISGENTIYFGEGSWLTVV.

The rearrangement joins TRBV19 to TRBJ2-2, with 8 bases aligning to TRBD1. J gave up 8 bases and V 8 bases, and 10 bases lay outside the gene matches. Germline-derived CDR1 and CDR2 are LNHDA and SQIVND (reference sequence). The CDR3 is made up of 14 amino acids. The CDR3 here is CASFPGQAIGELFF. The CDR3 bases are TGTGCCAGTTTTCCGGGACAGGCGATAGGGGAGCTGTTTTTT.

This clone showed up just once. Within the sample, other DNA sequences also encode this same CDR3. This chain uses TRBV5-1 with TRBJ2-5; D not certain. The ends were cut back, 0 bases at V and 4 bases at J, with 7 bases in the middle. The CDR3 extends over 13 amino acids. Germline V lookup: CDR1 SGHRS, CDR2 YFSETQ. CDR3 loop: CASSLGAVETQYF. For the CDR3, the DNA is TGCGCCAGCAGCTTGGGGGCAGTAGAGACCCAGTACTTC. The full variable domain, in which reference TRBV5-1 and TRBJ2-5 provide the parts outside the CDR3, is KAGVTQTPRYLIKTRGQQVTLSCSPISGHRSVSWYQQTPGQGLQFLFEYFSETQRNKGNFPGRFSGRQFSNSRSEMNVSTLELGDSALYLCASSLGAVETQYFGPGTRLLVL.

The chain is built from TRBV7-3 and TRBJ1-6; 9 bases match TRBD1. This CDR3 spans 16 amino acids. Germline V gives CDR1 SGHTA, CDR2 FQGTGA. V was pared by 5 bases and J by 7 bases, with 9 bases of the junction left unmatched. In nucleotides, the CDR3 is TGTGCCAGCAGCATAAGGGGACAGGGCGGAAATTCACCCCTCCACTTT. It translates to CASSIRGQGGNSPLHF. Combining the CDR3 with reference TRBV7-3 and TRBJ1-6 gives the whole variable domain GAGVSQTPSNKVTEKGKYVELRCDPISGHTALYWYRQSLGQGPEFLIYFQGTGAADDSGLPNDRFFAVRPEGSVSTLKIQRTERGDSAVYLCASSIRGQGGNSPLHFGNGTRLTVT.

On this clone: This same CDR3 is encoded by further DNA sequences in the sample. The chain joins TRBV30 to TRBJ2-2; possible D gene TRBD2, 6 bases. The CDR3 sequence is 13 residues long. The germline V gene has CDR1 GTSNPN and CDR2 SVGIG (reference sequence). Between the trimmed V and J ends, which lost 0 bases and 5 bases, there was a span of 7 bases. Written as DNA, the CDR3 is TGTGCCTGGAGTGTCCGGGAGACCGGGGAGCTGTTTTTT. Its translation: CAWSVRETGELFF.

The rearrangement uses TRBV28 and TRBJ1-2; the match to TRBD1 covers 7 bases. This CDR3 has 13 amino acids. Germline V gives CDR1 MDHEN, CDR2 SYDVKM. V lost 6 bases and J lost 4; bases outside the gene matches: 5. The CDR3 here is CASRFRDSYGYTF. The CDR3, as DNA: TGTGCCAGCAGATTCCGGGACAGCTATGGCTACACCTTC.

The chain is built from TRBV28 and TRBJ2-1, with 12 bases matching TRBD2. V shed 4 bases, J shed 4 bases, and the junction held 2 bases outside the gene matches. The CDR3 runs 15 residues. Germline V gene data show CDR1 as MDHEN and CDR2 as SYDVKM. CDR3: CASSSSGGDYNEQFF. The DNA for the CDR3 is TGTGCCAGCAGTTCTAGCGGGGGGGATTACAATGAGCAGTTCTTC.

A word on this clone: In the same sample, other DNA sequences code for this CDR3. The chain links TRBV30 to TRBJ2-5; 11 nucleotides align to TRBD2. The CDR3 extends over 13 amino acids. Trimming took 5 bases from V and 4 from J; bases not matched to a gene: 3. Germline-derived CDR1 and CDR2 are GTSNPN and SVGIG (reference sequence). CDR3 DNA: TGTGCCTGGGGGACTAGCGGTGCAGAGACCCAGTACTTC. It is translated as CAWGTSGAETQYF.

This chain connects TRBV6-5 to TRBJ1-2; TRBD1 matches at 9 bases. V gave up 6 bases and J gave up 4 bases; unmatched junction bases: 6. The germline V gene encodes CDR1 MNHEY and CDR2 SVGAGI. This CDR3 region has 14 residues. CDR3 residues: CASSRQGVGYGYTF. The CDR3 DNA sequence: TGTGCCAGCAGCCGACAGGGGGTCGGCTATGGCTACACCTTC.

Concerning this clone: This same CDR3 is encoded by further DNA sequences in the sample. This chain links TRBV7-2 with TRBJ2-5; the D call may be TRBD1 or TRBD2 (6 bases each). The CDR3 has 13 amino acids. Trimming removed 0 bases at V and 5 bases at J, with 7 bases between. Looked up from germline, CDR1 is SGHTA and CDR2 is FQGNSA. CDR3 sequence: CASSLAGGETQYF. CDR3 in DNA: TGTGCCAGCAGCTTAGCAGGGGGGGAGACCCAGTACTTC.

This chain links TRBV7-2 with TRBJ2-1; 8 bases are a match to TRBD1. There are 16 residues in the CDR3. Germline loops: CDR1 SGHTA, CDR2 FQGNSA. V was pared by 5 bases and J by 2 bases, with 8 bases of the junction left unmatched. The CDR3 DNA reads as TGTGCCAGCAGCCCCCCCTCAGGGGGCACCTACAATGAGCAGTTCTTC. Amino acid sequence: CASSPPSGGTYNEQFF.

The rearrangement joins TRBV10-2 to TRBJ1-1; D is undetermined. Germline V gives CDR1 WSHSY, CDR2 SAAADI. This CDR3 contains 13 residues. Trimming removed 6 bases at V and 5 bases at J, with 13 bases between. The CDR3 nucleotides read TGCGCCAGCAGAGATTTGTCGGGGACTGAAGCTTTCTTT. Encoded protein: CASRDLSGTEAFF.

The chain has TRBV10-2 and TRBJ1-1; 7 bases fit TRBD1. This CDR3 is 13 amino acids long. The trim removed 2 bases at V and 3 bases at J, leaving 0 bases unmatched. CDR1 is WSHSY, CDR2 SAAADI, per germline. The CDR3 loop is CASSEQGDTEAFF. The CDR3 DNA reads TGCGCCAGCAGTGAGCAGGGGGACACTGAAGCTTTCTTT.